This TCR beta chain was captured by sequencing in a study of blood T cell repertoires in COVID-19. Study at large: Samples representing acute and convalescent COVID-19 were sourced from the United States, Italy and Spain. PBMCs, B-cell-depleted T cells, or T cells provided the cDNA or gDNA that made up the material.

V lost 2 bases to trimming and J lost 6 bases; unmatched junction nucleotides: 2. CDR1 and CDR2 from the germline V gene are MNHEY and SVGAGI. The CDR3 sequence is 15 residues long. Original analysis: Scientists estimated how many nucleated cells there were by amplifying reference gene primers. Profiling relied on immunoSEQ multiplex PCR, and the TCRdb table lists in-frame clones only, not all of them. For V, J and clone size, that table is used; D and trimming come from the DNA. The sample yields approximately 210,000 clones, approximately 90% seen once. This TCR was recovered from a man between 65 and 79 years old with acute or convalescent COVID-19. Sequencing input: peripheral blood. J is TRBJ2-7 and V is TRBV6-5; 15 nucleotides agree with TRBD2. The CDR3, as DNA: TGTGCCAGCAGTTACCTGGGACTAGCGGGAGGCGAGCAGTACTTC. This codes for CASSYLGLAGGEQYF.